This TCR beta chain emerged from a study of post-analysis software for immune sequencing data (dated by TCRdb to the mid-2010s). For context, the study as a whole: Recorded disease courses included relapsing-remitting, secondary progressive and progressive-relapsing multiple sclerosis, with some patients lacking subtype annotation. The patient repertoires were compared against 11 previously published healthy control repertoires obtained from donors aged about 6 to 25 years. A subset of samples was prepared in parallel using single-end sample barcoding, then pooled and co-amplified after Illumina adapter ligation.

The library was made by PCR. The sequencer was an Illumina HiSeq 2500. Unique molecular identifiers were incorporated into TCR beta cDNA libraries to reduce PCR and sequencing biases. Some 500,000 cDNA molecules were obtained per 1 to 10 million input T cells, so each molecule approximated one T cell. The patient libraries were prepared and sequenced using the same protocol as the earlier healthy control dataset. Within a given batch, samples were prepared together, multiplexed and sequenced on the same HiSeq lane. The source study handled its data this way. MIGEC was used to process the raw barcoded reads, and molecular identifier groups with only a single read were discarded before consensus assembly and CDR3 extraction. VDJtools was used for post-analysis of the clonotype tables, with diversity normalized by down-sampling every dataset to the smallest sample size. In repertoire overlap clustering, CDR3 amino acid sequences, but not nucleotide sequences, were matched to correct batch-related cross-sample contamination. The public sequencing data were trimmed at Q25 with fastp and processed into clonotypes with MiXCR by TCRdb, which kept only in-frame beta chains. Rows with a matching CDR3 protein are joined into one entry that keeps the most common DNA and genes. For this entry, the V and J calls and clone size follow TCRdb and not the study's own pipeline. Here the sample has 150,000 to 200,000 distinct CDR3 sequences; under 40% occur a single time. Under 30% of the sample belongs to the ten largest clones.

From a lookup of the germline V gene, CDR1 and CDR2 are MDHEN and SYDVKM. Counted from cysteine to phenylalanine, this CDR3 has 12 amino acids. The entry retains the CDR3 DNA only, 36 bases that are in frame from base 1. V is reduced by 2 bases and J by 11 bases, leaving a spacing of 12 bases between them. What the authors observed across the whole study: The control group was slightly older than the multiple sclerosis patient group. Strong co-clustering of samples prepared in the same batch was shown by direct clustering with F measure, prompting a batch-effect correction. Multiple sclerosis patients had significantly lower normalized Chao1 diversity than controls, a result that suggests substantial peripheral T-cell clonal expansion. A handful of TRBV segments, including TRBV5-6, TRBV5-1 and TRBV20-1, were significantly more frequent in patients than controls.

The intended sense of this specimen's time point label: second blood draw from one MS patient after hematopoietic stem cell transplantation. To demonstrate the VDJtools post-analysis software, the study profiled TCR beta repertoires from the peripheral blood of 10 to 15 young patients with multiple sclerosis. The multiple sclerosis patients were children and adolescents ranging in age from about 6 to 17 years. This clonotype was picked up many times. Its antigen is currently not known. Qualities for individual bases were not recorded, and no much larger clone is one base off. Recombination connected TRBV28 to TRBJ2-5; the D gene is not confidently resolved. This specimen was blood, taken after autologous hematopoietic stem cell transplantation. The source is a girl aged 5-17 years with multiple sclerosis. Donor details come from another sample of the same person, matched by shared clones. The bases are TGTGCCAGCAGTTTAGAGGTAGGACCTCAGTACTTC. It specifies CASSLEVGPQYF.